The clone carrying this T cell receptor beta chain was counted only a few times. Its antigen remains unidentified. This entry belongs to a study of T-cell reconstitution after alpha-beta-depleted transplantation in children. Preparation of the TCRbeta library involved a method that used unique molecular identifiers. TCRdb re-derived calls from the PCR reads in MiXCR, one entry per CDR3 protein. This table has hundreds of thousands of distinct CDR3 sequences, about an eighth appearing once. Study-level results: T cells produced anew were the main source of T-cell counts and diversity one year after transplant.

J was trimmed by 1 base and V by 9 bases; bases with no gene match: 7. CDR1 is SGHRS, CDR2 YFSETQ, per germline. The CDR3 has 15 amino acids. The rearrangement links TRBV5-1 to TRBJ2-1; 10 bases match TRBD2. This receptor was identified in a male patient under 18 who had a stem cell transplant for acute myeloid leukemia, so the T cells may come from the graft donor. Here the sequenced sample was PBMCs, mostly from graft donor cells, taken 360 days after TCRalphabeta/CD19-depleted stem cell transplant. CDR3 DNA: TGCGCCACTTCGCCGGGACTAGCGTCCTACAATGAGCAGTTCTTC. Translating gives CATSPGLASYNEQFF. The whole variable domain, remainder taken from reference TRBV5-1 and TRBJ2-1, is KAGVTQTPRYLIKTRGQQVTLSCSPISGHRSVSWYQQTPGQGLQFLFEYFSETQRNKGNFPGRFSGRQFSNSRSEMNVSTLELGDSALYLCATSPGLASYNEQFFGPGTRLTVL.